This TCR beta chain was identified in a study of identical twins. Study observations and caveats: In beta out-of-frame sequences, the excess sharing between twins was weaker.

CDR3 length equals 15 residues. In germline, CDR1 is SGHTA, CDR2 FQGNSA. V lost 5 bases and J lost 2; bases outside the gene matches: 6. This clonotype turned up a few times. Its specificity is unknown. A universal primer site came from template switching; cDNA carried unique molecular identifiers. MiXCR was run by TCRdb on the 5' RACE reads, yielding one entry per CDR3 protein. The sample yields some 730,000 distinct CDR3 sequences, 15% to 20% seen once. The same sample was also studied in work on T cells expressing NK-cell markers. Per that study: Of CD8+ T cells, about 1.0-8% belonged to dominant NKG2C+ clonotypes in several donors. The leading position in the CD3+CD56-NKG2C+ fraction of several donors also went to these clonotypes.

The origin of this receptor is a woman under 30 in good health. The gene calls are TRBV7-2 and TRBJ1-2; 9 positions agree with TRBD1. Material: PBMCs. In nucleotides, the CDR3 is TGTGCCAGCAGCACTACAGGGGGCTGGAACTATGGCTACACCTTC. Protein sequence: CASSTTGGWNYGYTF.